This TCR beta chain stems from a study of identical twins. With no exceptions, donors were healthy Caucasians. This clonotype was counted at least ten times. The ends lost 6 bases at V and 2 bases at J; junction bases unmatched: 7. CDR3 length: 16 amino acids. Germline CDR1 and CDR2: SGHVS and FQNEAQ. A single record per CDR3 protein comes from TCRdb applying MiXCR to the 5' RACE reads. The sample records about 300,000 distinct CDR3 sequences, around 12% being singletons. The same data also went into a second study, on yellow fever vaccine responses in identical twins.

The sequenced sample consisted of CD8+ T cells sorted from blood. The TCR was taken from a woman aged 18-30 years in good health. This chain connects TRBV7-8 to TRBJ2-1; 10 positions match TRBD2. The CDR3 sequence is CASRSTSGKTYNEQFF. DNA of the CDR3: TGTGCCAGCAGGTCAACTAGCGGGAAAACCTACAATGAGCAGTTCTTC.